The 21 T cell receptor beta chains given below trace back to one sample, sequenced in a study of blood T cell repertoires in COVID-19. Profiled with immunoSEQ multiplex PCR; TCRdb holds only in-frame clones, not every one. There are under 300,000 clones in the sample; roughly nine tenths occur only once, and more than 1% lies in the top ten. Material: PBMCs or T cells enriched from blood (not recorded which). These receptors came from a human donor in a cohort exposed to, infected with or recovered from COVID-19 (not recorded which). The donor label of this sample is uncertain.

The chain uses TRBV7-8 and TRBJ2-1; 7 bases line up with TRBD2. V shed 5 bases, J shed 9 bases, and the junction held 7 bases outside the gene matches. CDR3 size: 13 residues. Germline V gives CDR1 SGHVS, CDR2 FQNEAQ. The CDR3: CASSLGTTGEQFF. The CDR3 DNA reads TGTGCCAGCAGCCTCGGGACTACCGGTGAGCAGTTCTTC.

The rearrangement links TRBV3-1 (or the pseudogene TRBV3-2) to TRBJ2-7; D might be TRBD2 (6 bases). Germline CDR1 LGHDT, CDR2 YNNKEL (reference sequence). V dropped 0 bases and J dropped 3 bases, with 12 bases sitting between them. The CDR3 is 15 residues long. The CDR3 loop is CASSQDGRRDYEQYF. CDR3 DNA: TGTGCCAGCAGCCAAGATGGCAGGAGGGACTACGAGCAGTACTTC.

This chain joins TRBV4-1 and TRBJ1-1; the match to TRBD1 covers 8 bases. This CDR3 is built from 14 residues. After removal of 6 bases from V and 5 bases from J, the junction contained 8 bases not matched to a gene. Germline CDR1 reads MGHRA; CDR2 reads YSYEKL. CDR3 sequence reads: CASRLGQGSTEAFF. CDR3 nucleotide sequence: TGCGCCAGCAGGCTCGGACAGGGAAGTACTGAAGCTTTCTTT.

Of note for this clone: This could be a read error, since a much larger clone is one nucleotide away. This specimen includes other DNA sequences encoding the same CDR3. The rearrangement links TRBV4-3 to TRBJ2-7; TRBD2 might be the D (5 bases). This CDR3 has 14 amino acids. Germline V gene data show CDR1 as LGHNA and CDR2 as YSLEER. Between the trimmed V and J ends, which lost 1 base and 4 bases, there was a span of 11 bases. This CDR3 reads CASSQGLAEYEQYF. CDR3 nucleotide sequence: TGCGCCAGCAGCCAAGGGCTAGCAGAATACGAGCAGTACTTC.

The V gene is TRBV5-1, the J gene TRBJ2-3; 7 bases agree with TRBD2. Germline CDR1 and CDR2: SGHRS and YFSETQ. The length of the CDR3 is 16 residues. Trimming at V came to 0 bases and at J to 1 base, leaving 5 bases not matched to a gene. The DNA for the CDR3 is TGCGCCAGCAGCTTGGAAAGCGGGGTCCGCACAGATACGCAGTATTTT. It yields the protein CASSLESGVRTDTQYF.

This chain links TRBV14 with TRBJ1-2; D possibly corresponds to TRBD1 (6 bases). The germline V gene encodes CDR1 SGHDN and CDR2 FVKESK. This CDR3 contains 13 residues. Trimming stripped 5 bases from V and 3 bases from J, with 10 bases between. The CDR3 sequence: CASSEQGHYGYTF. The CDR3, as DNA: TGTGCCAGCAGCGAACAGGGTCACTATGGCTACACCTTC.

The CDR3 bases are TGCGCCAGCACGGTGGCAGTTCAGGGGCTTTCCTACGAGCAGTACTTC. This codes for CASTVAVQGLSYEQYF. The rearrangement links TRBV10-2 to TRBJ2-7; possibly TRBD1 for D (6 bases). CDR3 length: 16 amino acids. Per the germline V gene, CDR1 is WSHSY and CDR2 is SAAADI. Between the trimmed V and J ends, which lost 7 bases and 1 base, there was a span of 20 bases.

Regarding this clone: Other DNA sequences in the sample encode the same CDR3. The gene calls are TRBV4-1 and TRBJ1-1, with D uncertain. Germline lookup yields CDR1 MGHRA and CDR2 YSYEKL. The CDR3 has 15 residues. Trimming took 1 base from V and 0 from J, leaving 9 bases between them. Written as DNA, the CDR3 is TGCGCCAGCAGCCAAGTAAACAGTGTGAACACTGAAGCTTTCTTT. It is translated as CASSQVNSVNTEAFF.

This chain joins TRBV19 and TRBJ1-3, with unresolved D. V was trimmed by 3 bases and J by 4 bases, leaving 10 bases between them. Germline CDR1 is LNHDA and CDR2 is SQIVND (reference sequence). This CDR3 has 14 residues. DNA of the CDR3: TGTGCCAGTAGTATGACACCTATCGGAAACACCATATATTTT. It encodes CASSMTPIGNTIYF.

The chain couples TRBV19 to TRBJ1-2; 7 bases fit TRBD1. Germline V lookup: CDR1 LNHDA, CDR2 SQIVND (reference sequence). With 6 bases clipped from V and 5 bases from J, the junction kept 9 bases outside the gene matches. The CDR3 has 14 amino acids. This CDR3 is CASSLTGDLYGYTF. The CDR3 DNA sequence: TGTGCCAGTAGCCTAACAGGGGACCTTTATGGCTACACCTTC.

This chain joins TRBV2 and TRBJ1-2, with 7 bases aligning to TRBD1. This CDR3 contains 15 residues. Trimming cost V 6 bases and J 4 bases; bases outside gene matches: 11. The germline gives CDR1 SNHLY, CDR2 FYNNEI. CDR3 sequence: CASSERQGWGYGYTF. CDR3 nucleotide sequence: TGTGCCAGCAGCGAACGACAGGGTTGGGGCTATGGCTACACCTTC. The full variable domain, its missing parts supplied by reference TRBV2 and TRBJ1-2, is EPEVTQTPSHQVTQMGQEVILRCVPISNHLYFYWYRQILGQKVEFLVSFYNNEISEKSEIFDDQFSVERPDGSNFTLKIRSTKLEDSAMYFCASSERQGWGYGYTFGSGTRLTVV.

The chain joins TRBV6-5 to TRBJ1-5, with a weak D call TRBD1 (6 bases). V gave up 0 bases and J gave up 9 bases, with 12 bases separating them. The CDR3 has 14 amino acids. Germline loops: CDR1 MNHEY, CDR2 SVGAGI. CDR3 in amino acids: CASSYSGAGVPQHF. In nucleotides, the CDR3 is TGTGCCAGCAGTTACTCGGGGGCAGGGGTGCCCCAGCATTTT.

The chain recombines TRBV4-3 with TRBJ1-5; 8 bases are a match to TRBD1. The V segment lost 0 bases and the J segment 7 bases; nucleotides outside the gene matches: 14. The CDR3 length is 18 residues. Germline V gives CDR1 LGHNA, CDR2 YSLEER. Here the CDR3 DNA reads TGCGCCAGCAGCCAAGATGTCGGAGGACAGGGCTTTAGGCAGCCCCAGCATTTT. Residues: CASSQDVGGQGFRQPQHF.

This rearrangement joins TRBV24-1 to TRBJ1-4; D is uncertain. Germline CDR1 is KGHDR and CDR2 is SFDVKD. Between the trimmed V and J ends, which lost 7 bases and 5 bases, there was a span of 7 bases. The CDR3 has 12 residues. CDR3 bases: TGTGCCACCAGAGGGAGGAATGAAAAACTGTTTTTT. This codes for CATRGRNEKLFF.

The J gene is TRBJ1-3, the V gene TRBV28, with D perhaps TRBD1 (6 bases). Germline lookup yields CDR1 MDHEN and CDR2 SYDVKM. The V and J ends lost 5 bases and 0 bases respectively, with 14 bases between them. The CDR3 runs 16 residues. The CDR3 nucleotides are TGTGCCAGCAGTGCCCCTGCAGGGGTCTCTGGAAACACCATATATTTT. This gives the protein CASSAPAGVSGNTIYF.

This rearrangement joins TRBV5-8 to TRBJ2-6; TRBD1 agrees at 9 bases. The germline V gene encodes CDR1 SGHTS and CDR2 YDEGEE. This CDR3 spans 16 amino acids. J lost 5 bases, V lost 0 bases, and 3 bases had no gene match. The CDR3 bases are TGTGCCAGCAGCTTGGAGGGGACAGGGTGGGCCAACGTCCTGACTTTC. Its translation: CASSLEGTGWANVLTF.

This chain uses TRBV30 with TRBJ2-5; D may be TRBD1 (5 bases). V gave up 1 base and J gave up 1 base, with 10 bases separating them. Germline V CDR1 and CDR2: GTSNPN, SVGIG (reference sequence). CDR3 length: 14 amino acids. CDR3 region: CAWSGQIIQETQYF. CDR3 in DNA: TGTGCCTGGAGTGGACAGATCATCCAAGAGACCCAGTACTTC.

The V and J genes are TRBV6-5 and TRBJ2-7; the D gene is possibly TRBD1 (6 bases). The ends were cut back, 4 bases at V and 5 bases at J, with 12 bases in the middle. The CDR3 spans 13 residues. Germline loops: CDR1 MNHEY, CDR2 SVGAGI. CDR3 sequence reads: CASSSLQGHEQYF. For the CDR3, the DNA is TGTGCCAGCAGTTCCTTACAGGGACACGAGCAGTACTTC.

The chain recombines TRBV10-2 with TRBJ2-2; 8 nucleotides line up with TRBD1. The CDR3 contains 15 residues. Germline V gene sequence: CDR1 WSHSY, CDR2 SAAADI. With V trimmed by 7 bases and J by 6 bases, 10 bases remained unmatched. Here the CDR3 reads CASMLTGVVAGELFF. The CDR3 coding sequence is TGCGCCAGCATGTTGACAGGGGTGGTTGCCGGGGAGCTGTTTTTT.

This clone was observed once. The chain links TRBV29-1 to TRBJ2-3; TRBD2 is a possible D gene (5 bases). Germline CDR1 reads SQVTM; CDR2 reads ANQGSEA. V gave up 0 bases and J gave up 4 bases, with 17 bases separating them. The CDR3 has 16 amino acids. CDR3 in amino acids: CSVEDQALVGPDTQYF. DNA of the CDR3: TGCAGCGTTGAAGATCAGGCACTAGTCGGTCCAGATACGCAGTATTTT.

This chain uses TRBV4-3 with TRBJ2-7; D is perhaps TRBD1 (6 bases). CDR3 length: 15 residues. V was clipped by 0 bases and J by 3 bases, with 12 bases between them. Germline-derived CDR1 and CDR2 are LGHNA and YSLEER. In DNA form, the CDR3 reads TGCGCCAGCAGCCAAGAATCAGGGGATGTCTACGAGCAGTACTTC. As protein: CASSQESGDVYEQYF.